Shown below are 29 T cell receptor beta chains from a single sample sequenced in a study of early T cells in non-severe SARS-CoV-2 infection. TCRdb analysed the 5' RACE reads with MiXCR anew, one entry per CDR3 protein. The sample lists about 90,000 distinct CDR3 sequences; approximately 12% were seen once. Sequencing used whole blood, obtained at baseline. These receptors were taken from an adult who was a healthcare worker with PCR-confirmed SARS-CoV-2 infection or an uninfected control (not recorded which).

This clonotype has just a few counts. The V and J genes are TRBV5-1 and TRBJ2-1; unclear D gene. The CDR3 consists of 14 residues. Looked up from germline, CDR1 is SGHRS and CDR2 is YFSETQ. The V and J ends lost 1 base and 6 bases respectively, with 11 bases between them. DNA for the CDR3: TGCGCCAGCAGCTTGTGGCAGACCAGCAATGAGCAGTTCTTC. The encoded protein is CASSLWQTSNEQFF.

This clonotype turned up a few times. V usage is TRBV5-1 and J usage is TRBJ1-2; the D is unclear. Trimming pared 3 bases from V and 2 bases from J, leaving 8 bases between. This CDR3 spans 13 amino acids. Germline V gives CDR1 SGHRS, CDR2 YFSETQ. The CDR3 loop reads CASSSAWNYGYTF. The DNA of the CDR3 is TGCGCCAGCAGCTCCGCGTGGAACTATGGCTACACCTTC.

The chain recombines TRBV14 with TRBJ2-2; 9 positions agree with TRBD2. The CDR3 loop spans 16 amino acids. J gave up 1 base and V 2 bases, and 2 bases lay outside the gene matches. Germline V gives CDR1 SGHDN, CDR2 FVKESK. The DNA for the CDR3 is TGTGCCAGCAGCCAACAGACTAGCGGGAACACCGGGGAGCTGTTTTTT. It translates to CASSQQTSGNTGELFF.

The chain has TRBV5-1 and TRBJ2-3; TRBD2 aligns across 11 bases. The CDR3 has 16 residues. Germline V gene lookup returns CDR1 SGHRS and CDR2 YFSETQ. V lost 4 bases to trimming and J lost 3 bases; unmatched junction nucleotides: 7. For the CDR3, the DNA is TGCGCCAGCAGCGGGCTAGCGGGGGGCGAGACAGATACGCAGTATTTT. It specifies CASSGLAGGETDTQYF.

The gene calls are TRBV10-3 and TRBJ2-7, with TRBD2 matching 7 bases. CDR3 length equals 17 residues. CDR1 and CDR2 (germline): ENHRY, SYGVKD. Trimming at V came to 4 bases and at J to 1 base, leaving 13 bases not matched to a gene. The CDR3 loop reads CAISAGPERDTSYEQYF. The DNA for the CDR3 is TGTGCCATCAGTGCGGGCCCCGAGCGGGATACTTCCTACGAGCAGTACTTC.

The chain combines TRBV7-9 with TRBJ2-3; no reliable D call. Trimming removed 0 bases at V and 6 bases at J, with 10 bases between. This CDR3 is 14 amino acids long. CDR1 SEHNR and CDR2 FQNEAQ come from the germline V gene (reference sequence). CDR3 in DNA: TGTGCCAGCAGCTTAGCTCGGGCGGCCGATACGCAGTATTTT. Translated, it gives CASSLARAADTQYF. Full variable domain (outside the CDR3, taken from reference TRBV7-9 and TRBJ2-3): DTGVSQNPRHKITKRGQNVTFRCDPISEHNRLYWYRQTLGQGPEFLTYFQNEAQLEKSRLLSDRFSAERPKGSFSTLEIQRTEQGDSAMYLCASSLARAADTQYFGPGTRLTVL.

The V and J genes are TRBV25-1 and TRBJ2-4; D is undetermined. Between the trimmed V and J ends, which lost 4 bases and 6 bases, there was a span of 16 bases. CDR1 is MGHDK and CDR2 is SYGVNS in the germline V gene. The CDR3 length is 15 residues. The CDR3 is CASSAGTAGRNIQYF. The CDR3 DNA reads as TGTGCCAGCAGTGCAGGTACGGCAGGAAGAAACATTCAGTACTTC.

This clonotype was counted a few times. This chain uses TRBV2 with TRBJ1-1; 8 positions match TRBD1. The CDR3 is 13 amino acids. Germline-derived CDR1 and CDR2 are SNHLY and FYNNEI. V was pared by 5 bases and J by 4 bases, with 3 bases of the junction left unmatched. CDR3 residues: CASSRQGTTEAFF. CDR3 in DNA: TGTGCCAGCAGTAGACAGGGGACCACTGAAGCTTTCTTT. The variable domain in full, with the rest retrieved from reference TRBV2 and TRBJ1-1, is EPEVTQTPSHQVTQMGQEVILRCVPISNHLYFYWYRQILGQKVEFLVSFYNNEISEKSEIFDDQFSVERPDGSNFTLKIRSTKLEDSAMYFCASSRQGTTEAFFGQGTRLTVV.

The rearrangement links TRBV28 to TRBJ1-1; D is possibly TRBD1 (5 bases). The CDR3 consists of 14 residues. V lost 8 bases to trimming and J lost 4 bases, with 17 bases between them. Germline V gene lookup returns CDR1 MDHEN and CDR2 SYDVKM. CDR3 sequence reads: CASRPKQAPTEAFF. The CDR3 nucleotides read TGTGCCAGCCGCCCGAAACAGGCTCCCACTGAAGCTTTCTTT.

J is TRBJ2-1 and V is TRBV21-1; the DNA was not used to check the table's D call, TRBD1. TRBV21-1 is marked as a pseudogene. This CDR3 region has 18 residues. For the CDR3, the DNA is TGTGCCAGCAGCAAAAAGGGGACAGGGGCTCTCCTTAGGAATGAGCAGTTCTTC. Translated, it gives CASSKKGTGALLRNEQFF.

This clonotype showed up just a few times. A much larger clonotype is one base distant, so this may be a read error. V is TRBV5-4 and J is TRBJ2-3; D is undetermined. Germline V gene data show CDR1 as SGHNT and CDR2 as YYREEE (reference sequence). This CDR3 is built from 13 residues. The CDR3 protein is CVSSHVGEDTQYF. CDR3 nucleotide sequence: TGTGTCAGCAGCCACGTTGGCGAAGATACGCAGTATTTT.

This clonotype was counted a few times. This chain uses TRBV28 with TRBJ2-3; the match to TRBD2 covers 9 bases. Germline CDR1 and CDR2: MDHEN and SYDVKM. CDR3 length equals 16 residues. Losses at the gene ends were 6 bases for V and 2 bases for J; bases not matched to a gene: 9. This CDR3 reads CASSSGRGGITDTQYF. In DNA, the CDR3 is TGTGCCAGCAGCTCTGGGCGGGGGGGTATCACAGATACGCAGTATTTT. Combining the CDR3 with reference TRBV28 and TRBJ2-3 gives the whole variable domain DVKVTQSSRYLVKRTGEKVFLECVQDMDHENMFWYRQDPGLGLRLIYFSYDVKMKEKGDIPEGYSVSREKKERFSLILESASTNQTSMYLCASSSGRGGITDTQYFGPGTRLTVL.

V is TRBV20-1 and J is TRBJ2-5; 8 bases line up with TRBD2. Germline V gene lookup returns CDR1 DFQATT and CDR2 SNEGSKA (reference sequence). V gave up 4 bases and J gave up 4 bases; unmatched junction bases: 8. The CDR3 is 14 amino acids. The CDR3 sequence: CSAKPGGRGETQYF. CDR3 coding DNA: TGCAGTGCTAAACCGGGAGGGCGAGGAGAGACCCAGTACTTC.

This clonotype was found a few times. The genes are TRBV30 and TRBJ1-1; D possibly corresponds to TRBD1 (5 bases). The CDR3 covers 13 residues. The V end was cut by 3 bases, the J end by 4 bases, with 12 bases between. Per germline, CDR1 GTSNPN and CDR2 SVGIG (reference sequence). CDR3 region: CAWSNPGGTEAFF. In DNA, the CDR3 is TGTGCCTGGAGCAACCCCGGGGGCACTGAAGCTTTCTTT. The whole variable domain, filled in from reference TRBV30 and TRBJ1-1, reads SQTIHQWPATLVQPVGSPLSLECTVEGTSNPNLYWYRQAAGRGLQLLFYSVGIGQISSEVPQNLSASRPQDRQFILSSKKLLLSDSGFYLCAWSNPGGTEAFFGQGTRLTVV.

This clonotype was counted only a few times. V gene TRBV6-4 combines with J gene TRBJ2-7; 9 positions match TRBD2. After removal of 6 bases from V and 7 bases from J, the junction contained 10 bases not matched to a gene. Germline V gene sequence: CDR1 MRHNA, CDR2 SNTAGT. CDR3 length: 14 amino acids. The CDR3 reads CASSPRAGGEEQYF. CDR3 sequence (DNA): TGTGCCAGCAGCCCCCGAGCGGGGGGCGAAGAGCAGTACTTC.

This clonotype appeared a few times. The CDR3 nucleotides are TGTGCCACCAGTGATCAGGGACAGTTAAGCAATCAGCCCCAGCATTTT. It yields the protein CATSDQGQLSNQPQHF. The V and J genes are TRBV24-1 and TRBJ1-5; 7 bases line up with TRBD1. V gave up 3 bases and J gave up 1 base; unmatched junction bases: 5. The CDR3 has 16 amino acids. CDR1 KGHDR and CDR2 SFDVKD come from the germline V gene.

This clonotype has more than one count but fewer than ten. DNA of the CDR3: TGTGCCTGGGCCCCGGGACTTACTTACGAGCAGTACTTC. Its translation: CAWAPGLTYEQYF. The J gene is TRBJ2-7, the V gene TRBV30; possible D gene TRBD2, 6 bases. The ends were cut back, 5 bases at V and 4 bases at J, with 15 bases in the middle. Germline V gene sequence: CDR1 GTSNPN, CDR2 SVGIG (reference sequence). The CDR3 sequence is 13 residues long.

In this sample, this clonotype turned up many times. The chain is built from TRBV2 and TRBJ2-2; 9 nucleotides align to TRBD1. The ends lost 8 bases at V and 6 bases at J; junction bases unmatched: 7. This CDR3 has 14 amino acids. Germline CDR1 SNHLY, CDR2 FYNNEI. The CDR3, as DNA: TGTGCCAGCCGGGGGACAGGGCTGTCCGGGGAGCTGTTTTTT. This encodes CASRGTGLSGELFF.

This clonotype came up many times. V and J are TRBV12-3 or TRBV12-4 and TRBJ1-2; 7 bases map to TRBD1. The CDR3 totals 12 residues. The V and J ends lost 4 bases and 5 bases, in that order; junction bases with no gene match: 1. CDR3 region: CASSSGGYGYTF. The CDR3 DNA sequence: TGTGCCAGCAGTTCAGGGGGGTATGGCTACACCTTC.

This clonotype was recorded a few times. The chain couples TRBV6-5 to TRBJ2-2, with 10 bases identical to TRBD1. Per germline, CDR1 MNHEY and CDR2 SVGAGI. The CDR3 contains 16 residues. The V and J ends lost 6 bases and 7 bases, in that order; junction bases with no gene match: 11. The DNA of the CDR3 is TGTGCCAGCAGAAGCCGGGACAGGGGTTTTTTCGGGGAGCTGTTTTTT. This codes for CASRSRDRGFFGELFF.

J is TRBJ2-3 and V is TRBV20-1; D perhaps matches TRBD2 (5 bases). This CDR3 has 12 residues. The germline V gene encodes CDR1 DFQATT and CDR2 SNEGSKA (reference sequence). V was trimmed by 4 bases and J by 2 bases, leaving 7 bases between them. CDR3 protein: CSAKADTDTQYF. The CDR3 region has the DNA TGCAGTGCTAAAGCGGACACAGATACGCAGTATTTT.

The chain couples TRBV5-1 to TRBJ1-1; the D gene is possibly TRBD1 (6 bases). V gave up 1 base and J gave up 5 bases, with 15 bases separating them. Germline CDR1 is SGHRS and CDR2 is YFSETQ. The CDR3 is made up of 15 amino acids. The CDR3 spells CASSLWERRGTEAFF. The CDR3 DNA reads as TGCGCCAGCAGCTTGTGGGAGAGAAGGGGGACTGAAGCTTTCTTT. Combining the CDR3 with reference TRBV5-1 and TRBJ1-1 gives the whole variable domain KAGVTQTPRYLIKTRGQQVTLSCSPISGHRSVSWYQQTPGQGLQFLFEYFSETQRNKGNFPGRFSGRQFSNSRSEMNVSTLELGDSALYLCASSLWERRGTEAFFGQGTRLTVV.

The rearrangement links TRBV29-1 to TRBJ2-7; no clear D gene. The CDR3 is 11 amino acids. Trimming removed 4 bases from V and 3 bases from J, with 7 bases in between. CDR1 is SQVTM and CDR2 is ANQGSEA in the germline V gene. The CDR3 protein is CSVAAGYEQYF. CDR3 nucleotides: TGCAGCGTTGCCGCCGGCTACGAGCAGTACTTC.

A few counts support this clonotype. This chain joins TRBV11-2 and TRBJ1-1, with D tentatively TRBD1 (6 bases). The V gene lost 7 bases and the J gene lost 0 bases, with 9 bases spanning the gap. The germline V gene encodes CDR1 SGHAT and CDR2 FQNNGV. The CDR3 covers 13 residues. Written as DNA, the CDR3 is TGTGCCAGCACAAGGACAGTGAACACTGAAGCTTTCTTT. This codes for CASTRTVNTEAFF. The whole variable domain, filled in from reference TRBV11-2 and TRBJ1-1, reads EAGVAQSPRYKIIEKRQSVAFWCNPISGHATLYWYQQILGQGPKLLIQFQNNGVVDDSQLPKDRFSAERLKGVDSTLKIQPAKLEDSAVYLCASTRTVNTEAFFGQGTRLTVV.

J is TRBJ2-5 and V is TRBV7-2, with D perhaps being TRBD1 or TRBD2 (6 bases each). Trimming left V 4 bases short and J 4 bases short, with 7 bases between. CDR3 size: 12 residues. Germline V gene sequence: CDR1 SGHTA, CDR2 FQGNSA. The CDR3 loop reads CASSWGAETQYF. Written as DNA, the CDR3 is TGTGCCAGCAGCTGGGGGGCAGAGACCCAGTACTTC. The full variable domain, with the rest looked up from reference TRBV7-2 and TRBJ2-5, is GAGVSQSPSNKVTEKGKDVELRCDPISGHTALYWYRQSLGQGLEFLIYFQGNSAPDKSGLPSDRFSAERTGGSVSTLTIQRTQQEDSAVYLCASSWGAETQYFGPGTRLLVL.

V is TRBV12-3 or TRBV12-4 and J is TRBJ1-2; unclear D gene. The CDR3 is made up of 14 amino acids. The ends were cut back, 4 bases at V and 8 bases at J, with 17 bases in the middle. CDR3 nucleotide sequence: TGTGCCAGCAGTTCGGCAGTCGAGTCGGGGGGCTACACCTTC. It specifies CASSSAVESGGYTF.

This clonotype showed up many times. The V gene is TRBV29-1, the J gene TRBJ1-1, with 7 bases matching TRBD1. The ends lost 1 base at V and 4 bases at J; junction bases unmatched: 0. The CDR3 has 12 amino acids. Per germline, CDR1 SQVTM and CDR2 ANQGSEA. In DNA, the CDR3 is TGCAGCGTTGAAGCAGGGGGCACTGAAGCTTTCTTT. This codes for CSVEAGGTEAFF.

Turning to this clonotype: A read error is possible here, since a much larger clone lies one base away. The genes are TRBV6-5 and TRBJ2-7; D unresolved. CDR3 length: 13 amino acids. The germline V gene has CDR1 MNHEY and CDR2 SVGAGI. CDR3 loop: CASSYGGSYEQHF. Written as DNA, the CDR3 is TGTGCCAGCAGTTACGGCGGATCCTACGAGCAGCACTTC.

This clonotype was picked up many times. The genes are TRBV3-1 and TRBJ2-1; D is perhaps TRBD2 (7 bases). Germline V gene sequence: CDR1 LGHDT, CDR2 YNNKEL (reference sequence). Trimming removed 0 bases at V and 6 bases at J, with 15 bases between. The CDR3 sequence is 16 residues long. The CDR3 DNA reads TGTGCCAGCAGCCAAGAGCGGGGGCCCGAGGGCAATGAGCAGTTCTTC. Translation: CASSQERGPEGNEQFF.